This T cell receptor beta chain was obtained from a study of beta chain features in type 1 diabetes. The collection from each donor was one heparinised blood draw averaging about 116 mL. This clone was counted a few times. TCRB transcripts that were expressed got sequenced, as all of the isolated RNA had been reverse transcribed. Data came from immunoSEQ multiplex PCR; TCRdb stores just in-frame clones and leaves some out. The sample records about 360,000 clones, over 10% being singletons. J gave up 8 bases and V 0 bases, and 6 bases lay outside the gene matches. The CDR3 spans 15 residues. The germline V gene has CDR1 MNHNY and CDR2 SVGAGI (reference sequence).

Material for sequencing was naive CD4+ T cells from blood. The chain is built from TRBV6-6 and TRBJ2-1; TRBD2 matches 8 bases. This TCR was sampled from a man in his late teens or twenties in good health. The CDR3 region has the DNA TGTGCCAGCAGTTACTCGACGGGGGGGCTCTATGAGCAGTTCTTC. Amino acid sequence: CASSYSTGGLYEQFF.